The sequence of this T cell receptor beta chain was determined in a study of human T cells and chemical hapten exposure. Study in general: Reading of the patch tests, which applied 0.01% DPC to the upper back, occurred at 6 days. Overall study findings and caveats: TCRs at high frequency, those above 1 in 1000, did not change with DPC sensitization. Every donor had alopecia, and their immune response may therefore differ from healthy people's.

Time point meaning: patch test 2, 6 weeks after DPC sensitization. Treatment meaning: therapeutic diphenylcyclopropenone sensitization with weekly scalp DPC. This clonotype has just a few counts. The antigen remains undetermined. Authors' methods: Sample TCR counts, which ranged from about 20,000 to 750,000, had a median of around 96,000. TCRdb independently ran MiXCR on the RACE reads; one entry per CDR3 protein. It is TCRdb's table, rather than the study itself, that gives the V and J calls and clone size. Here the sample spans over 35,000 distinct CDR3 sequences, 8.5% to 10% being singletons. The TCR originated in a middle-aged woman with alopecia areata. Some clones in this sample may be carry-over from other donors' samples. The input for sequencing was whole blood, taken in connection with sensitization to the hapten diphenylcyclopropenone (DPC).

The CDR3 is CSGVGGSNTGELFF. The CDR3 region has the DNA TGCAGCGGGGTGGGCGGATCGAACACCGGGGAGCTGTTTTTT. The chain combines TRBV29-1 with TRBJ2-2; D gene uncertain. Trimming left V 7 bases short and J 0 bases short, with 12 bases between. Germline V lookup: CDR1 SQVTM, CDR2 ANQGSEA. There are 14 residues in the CDR3.